The 7 T cell receptor beta chains reported below all come from one sample, sequenced in a study. In TCRdb, the RT-PCR reads were re-called with MiXCR into one record per CDR3 protein. This table holds hundreds of thousands of distinct CDR3 sequences, more than 13% found once. Sequences were obtained from memory CD4+ T cells from blood. The source is a female donor in good health, serving as a healthy control.

This clonotype has only a few counts. This sequence joins TRBV20-1 and TRBJ2-7, with 10 bases lining up with TRBD2. The CDR3 spans 15 residues. Germline-derived CDR1 and CDR2 are DFQATT and SNEGSKA (reference sequence). Germline trimming cut 3 bases from V and 0 bases from J; bases unmatched to any gene: 5. The CDR3 DNA sequence: TGCAGTGCTAGGGCCACTAGCGGGACCTCCTACGAGCAGTACTTC. Translation gives CSARATSGTSYEQYF.

This clonotype was detected many times. The chain links TRBV20-1 to TRBJ2-5; maybe TRBD1 (5 bases). In germline, CDR1 is DFQATT, CDR2 SNEGSKA (reference sequence). Trimming took off 4 bases at V and 4 bases at J, with 16 bases between the two ends. The CDR3 is 14 residues long. CDR3 sequence reads: CSAIRAGWGETQYF. The CDR3, as DNA: TGCAGTGCTATCCGGGCAGGGTGGGGAGAGACCCAGTACTTC.

V and J are TRBV6-5 and TRBJ1-5; maybe TRBD1 (6 bases). The CDR3 covers 13 residues. The germline CDR1 and CDR2 sequences are MNHEY and SVGAGI. V shed 7 bases and J shed 7 bases, with 14 bases lying between them. The CDR3 is CASIKGVRQPQHF. Here the CDR3 DNA reads TGTGCCAGCATCAAGGGGGTGAGGCAGCCCCAGCATTTT.

The rearrangement uses TRBV5-1 and TRBJ2-5; either TRBD1 or TRBD2 may supply D (6 bases each). This CDR3 region has 14 residues. Germline lookup yields CDR1 SGHRS and CDR2 YFSETQ. V dropped 6 bases and J dropped 5 bases, with 17 bases sitting between them. The CDR3 spells CASTHPGGEETQYF. DNA of the CDR3: TGCGCCAGCACCCATCCCGGGGGCGAGGAGACCCAGTACTTC.

This chain connects TRBV5-1 to TRBJ1-2; 9 nucleotides line up with TRBD1. Germline CDR1 SGHRS, CDR2 YFSETQ. V gave up 4 bases and J gave up 4 bases; unmatched junction bases: 5. The CDR3 covers 14 residues. The CDR3 protein is CASSHTDRGYGYTF. CDR3 sequence (DNA): TGCGCCAGCAGCCATACGGACAGGGGCTATGGCTACACCTTC.

The CDR3 spells CASSHRTSTDTQYF. The DNA for the CDR3 is TGCGCCAGCAGCCATAGAACTAGCACAGATACGCAGTATTTT. This chain links TRBV5-1 with TRBJ2-3; D is unresolved. CDR1 is SGHRS and CDR2 is YFSETQ in the germline V gene. CDR3 length: 14 amino acids. The V gene lost 4 bases and the J gene lost 0 bases, with 9 bases spanning the gap.

There are a few counts of this clonotype. The gene calls are TRBV28 and TRBJ2-1, with 13 bases that match TRBD2. J lost 11 bases, V lost 2 bases, and 3 bases had no gene match. The CDR3 has 14 amino acids. CDR1 MDHEN and CDR2 SYDVKM come from the germline V gene. The CDR3 sequence: CASSLGTSGTKQFF. The CDR3 region has the DNA TGTGCCAGCAGTTTAGGGACTAGCGGGACCAAGCAGTTCTTC. Drawing the rest from reference TRBV28 and TRBJ2-1, the complete variable domain is DVKVTQSSRYLVKRTGEKVFLECVQDMDHENMFWYRQDPGLGLRLIYFSYDVKMKEKGDIPEGYSVSREKKERFSLILESASTNQTSMYLCASSLGTSGTKQFFGPGTRLTVL.